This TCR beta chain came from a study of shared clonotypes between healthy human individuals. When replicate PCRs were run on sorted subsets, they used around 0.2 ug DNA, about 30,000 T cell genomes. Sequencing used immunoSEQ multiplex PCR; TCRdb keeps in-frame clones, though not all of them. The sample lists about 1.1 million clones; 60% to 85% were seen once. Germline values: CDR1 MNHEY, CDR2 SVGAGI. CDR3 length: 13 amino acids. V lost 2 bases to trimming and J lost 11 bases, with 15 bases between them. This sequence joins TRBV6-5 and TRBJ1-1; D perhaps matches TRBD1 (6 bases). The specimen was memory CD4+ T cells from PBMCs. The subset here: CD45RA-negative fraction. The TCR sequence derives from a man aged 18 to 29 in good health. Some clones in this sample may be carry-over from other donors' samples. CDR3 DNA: TGTGCCAGCAGTTACAGCAGGGGAACTCCGGCTTTCTTT. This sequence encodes CASSYSRGTPAFF.